The clone carrying this TCR beta chain was observed a single time. The antigen is unknown. The sample is drawn from a study of T cell repertoires in ileal Crohn's disease. For the study at large: About 40% were active smokers at surgery; median disease duration was approximately 7.3 years. Overall study findings and caveats: Active smokers at surgery had more clonal expansions than non-smokers. Sorted CD8 T cells held more high-frequency clones than CD4.

Per sample, about 460 nanograms of biopsy DNA were TCRB immunosequenced. Measured with immunoSEQ multiplex PCR; TCRdb has only the in-frame clones, and not every one. The data contain some 16,000 clones, roughly 85% of them singletons. V lost 6 bases, J lost 0 bases, and 13 bases lay in between. CDR1 is SGDLS, CDR2 YYNGEE, per germline. This CDR3 region has 15 residues. The clonotype originates from an adult with Crohn's disease. Sequencing was done on a sample of ileal tissue. The rearrangement links TRBV9 to TRBJ2-1; D gene unclear. CDR3 DNA: TGTGCCAGCACCATGGCGGCCCGCTCCTACAATGAGCAGTTCTTC. Its protein is CASTMAARSYNEQFF.